This T cell receptor (beta chain) was sequenced during a study of OX40 agonist ivuxolimab in advanced cancers. Study-level background: Dose-escalation patients were diagnosed with hepatocellular carcinoma, melanoma, renal cell cancer or head and neck cancer.

Study findings and constraints: Researchers did not establish what antigens the expanded peripheral T cells target.

This clone showed up just once. Its cognate antigen is unknown. The germline V gene has CDR1 MNHEY and CDR2 SMNVEV (reference sequence). With 3 bases removed from V and 2 bases from J, the gap between germline ends came to 14 bases. This CDR3 contains 16 residues. Data came from immunoSEQ multiplex PCR; TCRdb stores just in-frame clones and leaves some out. In the table there are under 100,000 clones, 92% of which are singletons. This rearrangement joins TRBV27 to TRBJ2-1; D call uncertain. The sequence came from an adult with an advanced solid tumor such as melanoma, head and neck, liver or kidney cancer. Material: CD4+ or CD8+ T cells sorted from blood, obtained in a trial of the OX40 agonist ivuxolimab. The CDR3 bases are TGTGCCAGCAGTTTGATTGGTGGGTGGCCCTACAATGAGCAGTTCTTC. Protein product: CASSLIGGWPYNEQFF.